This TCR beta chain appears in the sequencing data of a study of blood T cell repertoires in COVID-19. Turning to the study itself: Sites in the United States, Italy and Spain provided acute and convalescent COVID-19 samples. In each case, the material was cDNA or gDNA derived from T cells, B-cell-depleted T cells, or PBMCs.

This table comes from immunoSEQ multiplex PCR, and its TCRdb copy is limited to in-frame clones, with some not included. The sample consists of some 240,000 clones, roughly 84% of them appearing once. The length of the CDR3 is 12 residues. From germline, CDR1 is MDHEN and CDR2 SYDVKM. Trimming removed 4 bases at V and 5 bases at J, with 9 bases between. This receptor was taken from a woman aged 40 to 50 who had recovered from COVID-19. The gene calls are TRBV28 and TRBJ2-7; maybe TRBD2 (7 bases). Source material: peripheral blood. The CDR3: CASSSGGHEQYF. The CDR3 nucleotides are TGTGCCAGCAGTTCGGGGGGCCACGAGCAGTACTTC.